This T cell receptor beta chain was identified during a study of blood T cell repertoires in COVID-19. Original processing notes: Reference gene primers were amplified, and this amplification served to estimate nucleated cell counts. The table came from immunoSEQ multiplex PCR; TCRdb's copy has only in-frame clones and leaves some out. V, J and clone size derive from that table, while D and trimming were established from the DNA sequence. The sample holds 200,000 to 250,000 clones; 80% to 90% are singletons and the top ten take roughly 3.7%. V was pared by 3 bases and J by 0 bases, with 10 bases between. The CDR3 is 15 amino acids. Germline V CDR1 and CDR2: SGHDT, YYEEEE.

The source material was PBMCs or T cells enriched from blood (not recorded which). This TCR was sampled from a woman between 25 and 40 years old who had been exposed to COVID-19. The gene calls are TRBV5-6 and TRBJ1-3; a possible D gene is TRBD1 (5 bases). CDR3 residues: CASSSDSASGNTIYF. CDR3 in DNA: TGTGCCAGCAGCTCAGACAGTGCCTCTGGAAACACCATATATTTT.